This TCR beta chain was captured by sequencing in a study of blood T cell repertoires in COVID-19. Study-level background: Samples taken during acute and convalescent COVID-19 were collected in the United States, Italy and Spain. PBMCs, B-cell-depleted T cells, or T cells provided the cDNA or gDNA that made up the material.

Original methodology: Reference gene primers were amplified, and this amplification served to estimate nucleated cell counts. Here immunoSEQ multiplex PCR was the method, and the copy in TCRdb shows in-frame clones only, minus some. Clonal size and the V and J genes are those of that table, whereas D and trimming came from the DNA. The sample shows around 300,000 clones, 83% of them seen only once. The CDR3 runs to 16 residues. Germline V gives CDR1 GTSNPN, CDR2 SVGIG (reference sequence). Trimming pared 2 bases from V and 0 bases from J, leaving 14 bases between. The TCR sequence derives from a woman in her fifties or sixties who had recovered from COVID-19. The chain couples TRBV30 to TRBJ1-5; D remains ambiguous. The sample was peripheral blood. CDR3 sequence (DNA): TGTGCCTGGAGTCCCCCAGGAATCTATAGCAATCAGCCCCAGCATTTT. Its translation is CAWSPPGIYSNQPQHF.